These 31 T cell receptor beta chains originate from one sample sequenced in a study of vaccination effects on CD4 cells after COVID-19. Once cultured for roughly ten days, the cells underwent separation to obtain CD4+ T cells. Sequenced by immunoSEQ multiplex PCR; TCRdb stores in-frame clones only, minus some. The table records more than 50,000 clones, more than 60% of them present only once. For these TCRs, the target antigens are not known. Specimen: CD4+ T cells from PBMCs cultured without peptide, collected before COVID-19 vaccination. The receptors were sampled from a human donor who received a COVID-19 vaccine.

The rearrangement joins TRBV7-8 to TRBJ2-3; 10 positions agree with TRBD1. The CDR3 is made up of 16 amino acids. Trimming took 2 bases from V and 3 from J; bases not matched to a gene: 5. The germline gives CDR1 SGHVS, CDR2 FQNEAQ. The CDR3 reads CASSLRRDRGTDTQYF. The CDR3 DNA follows: TGTGCCAGCAGCTTACGCCGGGACAGGGGAACAGATACGCAGTATTTT.

The gene calls are TRBV6-5 and TRBJ1-2; 9 nucleotides align to TRBD1. The CDR3 is 14 amino acids. Unmatched junction bases numbered 3, after V lost 4 bases and J lost 3 bases. CDR1 and CDR2 from the germline V gene are MNHEY and SVGAGI. CDR3 bases: TGTGCCAGCAGTTGGACAGGGGCAGACTATGGCTACACCTTC. Amino acids: CASSWTGADYGYTF.

The chain links TRBV6-1 to TRBJ2-7; 9 nucleotides line up with TRBD2. The CDR3 has 18 amino acids. J lost 2 bases, V lost 4 bases, and 15 bases had no gene match. Germline loops: CDR1 MNHNS, CDR2 SASEGT. For the CDR3, the DNA is TGTGCCAGCAGTGCTCGAACCTCGGTTCGCGGGGGGGCCTACGAGCAGTACGTC. Protein product: CASSARTSVRGGAYEQYV.

CDR3: CASSAQGPGELFF. The CDR3 nucleotides read TGTGCCAGCAGTGCCCAGGGGCCCGGGGAGCTGTTTTTT. The rearrangement uses TRBV2 and TRBJ2-2; perhaps TRBD1 as D (6 bases). Looked up from germline, CDR1 is SNHLY and CDR2 is FYNNEI. V shed 4 bases and J shed 6 bases, with 9 bases lying between them. The CDR3 is 13 amino acids. Variable domain in full (rest from reference TRBV2 and TRBJ2-2): EPEVTQTPSHQVTQMGQEVILRCVPISNHLYFYWYRQILGQKVEFLVSFYNNEISEKSEIFDDQFSVERPDGSNFTLKIRSTKLEDSAMYFCASSAQGPGELFFGEGSRLTVL.

The genes are TRBV5-1 and TRBJ1-4; no clear D. The CDR3 extends over 13 amino acids. Germline CDR1 and CDR2: SGHRS and YFSETQ. V lost 5 bases and J lost 3, with 8 bases in between. DNA for the CDR3: TGCGCCAGCAGGACGGGGTCTAATGAAAAACTGTTTTTT. This codes for CASRTGSNEKLFF.

The chain is built from TRBV18 and TRBJ1-1; TRBD1 matches at 10 bases. Germline V gene sequence: CDR1 KGHSH, CDR2 LQKENI. Trimming removed 3 bases from V and 2 bases from J; junction bases left unmatched: 9. The CDR3 covers 17 residues. CDR3 DNA: TGTGCCAGCTCACCGCCCAACAGGGACAGGGGTAACACTGAAGCTTTCTTT. It specifies CASSPPNRDRGNTEAFF.

The chain uses TRBV29-1 and TRBJ2-5; tentatively, D is TRBD2 (5 bases). V was pared by 6 bases and J by 0 bases, with 14 bases between. Germline V gene data show CDR1 as SQVTM and CDR2 as ANQGSEA. The CDR3 is made up of 14 amino acids. The CDR3 region is CSVAQSGNQETQYF. The CDR3 DNA reads TGCAGCGTCGCTCAGTCGGGGAACCAAGAGACCCAGTACTTC.

The chain links TRBV6-6 to TRBJ1-1, with a possible D match to TRBD1 (5 bases). The germline CDR1 and CDR2 sequences are MNHNY and SVGAGI (reference sequence). The CDR3 spans 13 residues. Trimming removed 6 bases at V and 3 bases at J, with 11 bases between. The chain's CDR3 is CASSRQRDTEAFF. DNA of the CDR3: TGTGCCAGCAGCCGACAGCGAGACACTGAAGCTTTCTTT.

CDR3 sequence: CASSINRNEQFF. The DNA of the CDR3 is TGCGCCAGCAGCATAAATAGGAATGAGCAGTTCTTC. The chain links TRBV5-1 to TRBJ2-1; D unclear. The CDR3 sequence is 12 residues long. In germline, CDR1 is SGHRS, CDR2 YFSETQ. The V end lost 4 bases, the J end lost 7 bases, and 9 bases lay between the germline ends.

The rearrangement links TRBV6-5 to TRBJ1-1; D gene unclear. The CDR3 runs to 13 residues. V was shortened by 6 bases and J by 7 bases, with 15 bases between the two germline ends. CDR1 and CDR2 from the germline V gene are MNHEY and SVGAGI. CDR3 region: CASSGRGWGEAFF. CDR3 DNA sequence: TGTGCCAGCAGCGGGCGGGGTTGGGGTGAAGCTTTCTTT.

The CDR3: CASRSTGNTNEKLFF. The CDR3 DNA reads as TGCGCCAGCAGGAGTACAGGGAACACTAATGAAAAACTGTTTTTT. V gene TRBV4-1 combines with J gene TRBJ1-4; D is possibly TRBD1 (6 bases). CDR1 and CDR2 (germline): MGHRA, YSYEKL. V lost 6 bases and J lost 2, with 13 bases in between. The CDR3 is 15 amino acids.

The V call is TRBV10-3, the J call TRBJ1-1; 9 bases agree with TRBD1. The length of the CDR3 is 13 residues. Germline loops: CDR1 ENHRY, CDR2 SYGVKD. The V gene end was trimmed by 10 bases and the J gene end by 3 bases; junction bases not matched to a gene: 6. The CDR3 here is CATSGTGYTEAFF. The CDR3 region has the DNA TGTGCCACGTCCGGGACAGGGTACACTGAAGCTTTCTTT.

The J gene is TRBJ2-2, the V gene TRBV19; TRBD1 or TRBD2 may be the D gene (6 bases each). Between the trimmed V and J ends, which lost 4 bases and 3 bases, there was a span of 12 bases. The CDR3 has 15 residues. CDR1 and CDR2 (germline): LNHDA, SQIVND (reference sequence). The CDR3 loop reads CASSTPGGHTGELFF. CDR3 sequence (DNA): TGTGCCAGTAGTACCCCTGGGGGGCACACCGGGGAGCTGTTTTTT.

This chain uses TRBV9 with TRBJ2-4, with D possibly TRBD2 on 5 matching bases. The CDR3 extends over 14 amino acids. CDR1 SGDLS and CDR2 YYNGEE come from the germline V gene. V was trimmed by 4 bases and J by 5 bases, leaving 13 bases between them. CDR3 sequence reads: CASSPPGMENIQYF. The CDR3 DNA sequence: TGTGCCAGCAGCCCACCCGGGATGGAAAACATTCAGTACTTC.

The V call is TRBV5-1, the J call TRBJ2-7; 7 positions match TRBD1. This CDR3 contains 14 residues. In germline, CDR1 is SGHRS, CDR2 YFSETQ. V gave up 4 bases and J gave up 1 base; unmatched junction bases: 5. The CDR3 sequence is CASSRDRASYEQYV. Here the CDR3 DNA reads TGCGCCAGCAGCCGAGACAGGGCGTCCTACGAGCAGTACGTC.

This chain links TRBV20-1 with TRBJ2-7; 8 nucleotides align to TRBD1. Looked up from germline, CDR1 is DFQATT and CDR2 is SNEGSKA (reference sequence). J gave up 4 bases and V 4 bases, and 9 bases lay outside the gene matches. The CDR3 runs 14 residues. The CDR3: CSATEQGESYEQYV. The CDR3 bases are TGCAGTGCTACTGAACAGGGGGAATCTTACGAGCAGTACGTC.

The rearrangement links TRBV7-9 to TRBJ1-1, with a weak D call TRBD1 (5 bases). This CDR3 has 11 residues. Germline lookup yields CDR1 SEHNR and CDR2 FQNEAQ (reference sequence). The V end lost 8 bases, the J end lost 5 bases, and 9 bases lay between the germline ends. The CDR3 region has the DNA TGTGCCAGCGTTGAGGGGACTGAAGCTTTCTTT. It is translated as CASVEGTEAFF.

This clone showed up just once. The V call is TRBV9, the J call TRBJ2-3; TRBD2 agrees at 16 bases. V was clipped by 4 bases and J by 1 base; unmatched bases: 6. CDR1 is SGDLS, CDR2 YYNGEE, per germline. This CDR3 is 18 amino acids long. The CDR3 reads CASSPGLAGGPGTDTQYF. The CDR3 DNA reads TGTGCCAGCAGCCCGGGACTAGCGGGGGGGCCGGGCACAGATACGCAGTATTTT.

The CDR3 spells CASSQRSSGGDSYNEQFF. CDR3 coding DNA: TGTGCCAGCAGCCAACGTTCTAGCGGGGGGGATTCCTACAATGAGCAGTTCTTC. This chain uses TRBV6-2 or TRBV6-3 with TRBJ2-1, with 12 bases matching TRBD2. The germline V gene encodes CDR1 MNHEY and CDR2 SVGEGT. J gave up 1 base and V 6 bases, and 10 bases lay outside the gene matches. The CDR3 spans 18 residues.

V gene TRBV7-2 combines with J gene TRBJ1-6; the D is unclear. This CDR3 spans 16 amino acids. V lost 1 base and J 10 bases, leaving 17 bases between the germline ends. Germline V CDR1 and CDR2: SGHTA, FQGNSA. The CDR3 coding sequence is TGTGCCAGCAGCTTAGGGTCGGGAGGGTTTCGCTCACCCCTCCACTTT. Its translation: CASSLGSGGFRSPLHF.

The V call is TRBV18, the J call TRBJ1-4; possible D gene TRBD1, 5 bases. The germline V gene encodes CDR1 KGHSH and CDR2 LQKENI. The length of the CDR3 is 15 residues. V lost 2 bases to trimming and J lost 0 bases, with 7 bases between them. The CDR3 spells CASSPRGATNEKLFF. The DNA for the CDR3 is TGTGCCAGCTCACCAAGGGGAGCAACTAATGAAAAACTGTTTTTT. Combining the CDR3 with reference TRBV18 and TRBJ1-4 gives the whole variable domain NAGVMQNPRHLVRRRGQEARLRCSPMKGHSHVYWYRQLPEEGLKFMVYLQKENIIDESGMPKERFSAEFPKEGPSILRIQQVVRGDSAAYFCASSPRGATNEKLFFGSGTQLSVL.

The rearrangement uses TRBV6-1 and TRBJ1-1; 11 nucleotides agree with TRBD1. CDR3 length equals 17 residues. Trimming cost V 0 bases and J 4 bases; bases outside gene matches: 7. From germline, CDR1 is MNHNS and CDR2 SASEGT. CDR3 DNA: TGTGCCAGCAGTGAAGCGGGACAGGGGGTTATGGTCACTGAAGCTTTCTTT. Translated, it gives CASSEAGQGVMVTEAFF.

V gene TRBV19 combines with J gene TRBJ2-7; D call uncertain. CDR3 size: 13 residues. The V gene lost 5 bases and the J gene lost 1 base, with 9 bases spanning the gap. Germline V gene lookup returns CDR1 LNHDA and CDR2 SQIVND (reference sequence). The CDR3 sequence: CASSAWGSYEQYV. CDR3 DNA sequence: TGTGCCAGTAGTGCCTGGGGTTCCTACGAGCAGTACGTC.

The chain has TRBV5-4 and TRBJ1-2; 8 bases are shared with TRBD1. This CDR3 contains 15 residues. Germline CDR1 and CDR2: SGHNT and YYREEE (reference sequence). With 2 bases clipped from V and 4 bases from J, the junction kept 7 bases outside the gene matches. CDR3 nucleotide sequence: TGTGCCAGCAGCTTCGGACAGGGACTCGGCTATGGCTACACCTTC. Translated: CASSFGQGLGYGYTF.

The sample holds a few counts of this clone. The chain carries TRBV7-2 and TRBJ1-3; D is possibly TRBD1 (5 bases). Trimming cost V 1 base and J 7 bases, with 20 bases left between them. The CDR3 extends over 17 amino acids. The V gene's germline CDR1 is SGHTA and CDR2 FQGNSA. The CDR3 nucleotides are TGTGCCAGCAGCTTAGTAGCCGGGGCCACCAGAGCGAACACCATATATTTT. Translation gives CASSLVAGATRANTIYF.

The table lists this clone with a few counts. CDR3 coding DNA: TGTGCCAGCAGCTTAGAGGCTTACTCCTACAATGAGCAGTTCTTC. It yields the protein CASSLEAYSYNEQFF. This chain uses TRBV7-9 with TRBJ2-1, with D unresolved. Germline CDR1 reads SEHNR; CDR2 reads FQNEAQ (reference sequence). The CDR3 spans 15 residues. V lost 1 base to trimming and J lost 0 bases, with 7 bases between them.

This clone showed up just a few times. The rearrangement joins TRBV9 to TRBJ2-2; 10 bases align to TRBD1. CDR1 is SGDLS, CDR2 YYNGEE, per germline. The J segment lost 3 bases and the V segment lost 2 bases, leaving 1 base of the junction unmatched. This CDR3 has 15 residues. CDR3: CASSVGTGDTGELFF. For the CDR3, the DNA is TGTGCCAGCAGCGTCGGGACAGGGGACACCGGGGAGCTGTTTTTT.

A single count supports this clone. The CDR3 sequence: CASSLAGAVYNVLTF. The CDR3, as DNA: TGCGCCAGCAGCTTGGCCGGGGCGGTTTACAACGTCCTGACTTTC. The chain employs TRBV5-1 and TRBJ2-6; D assignment may be TRBD1 or TRBD2 (5 bases each). Between the trimmed V and J ends, which lost 0 bases and 9 bases, there was a span of 13 bases. The CDR3 runs 15 residues. CDR1 and CDR2 (germline): SGHRS, YFSETQ.

The V gene is TRBV7-6, the J gene TRBJ2-5; D is unresolved. Between the trimmed V and J ends, which lost 5 bases and 5 bases, there was a span of 12 bases. Germline V gene lookup returns CDR1 SGHVS and CDR2 FNYEAQ. The length of the CDR3 is 13 residues. The CDR3 sequence: CASSPHLAETQYF. The CDR3 DNA follows: TGTGCCAGCAGCCCCCACTTGGCCGAGACCCAGTACTTC. The full variable domain, in which reference TRBV7-6 and TRBJ2-5 provide the parts outside the CDR3, is GAGVSQSPRYKVTKRGQDVALRCDPISGHVSLYWYRQALGQGPEFLTYFNYEAQQDKSGLPNDRFSAERPEGSISTLTIQRTEQRDSAMYRCASSPHLAETQYFGPGTRLLVL.

V is TRBV6-1 and J is TRBJ1-1; D gene ambiguous. Germline CDR1 is MNHNS and CDR2 is SASEGT. V was pared by 0 bases and J by 0 bases, with 11 bases between. The CDR3 contains 16 residues. The CDR3 nucleotides are TGTGCCAGCAGTGAAGCCGGCCGACGGGTGAACACTGAAGCTTTCTTT. Amino acids: CASSEAGRRVNTEAFF.

The J gene is TRBJ2-5, the V gene TRBV24-1; a weak D match, TRBD2 (7 bases). CDR3 length: 17 residues. Germline values: CDR1 KGHDR, CDR2 SFDVKD. Trimming shortened V by 6 bases and J by 4 bases, and 23 bases separated the two germline ends. This chain's CDR3 is CATSSPGGGGRGETQYF. CDR3 sequence (DNA): TGTGCCACCAGTTCCCCTGGGGGGGGCGGGCGGGGAGAGACCCAGTACTTC.